These T cell receptor beta chains were read from a single sample in a study of blood T cell repertoires in COVID-19. The protocol was immunoSEQ multiplex PCR, while the TCRdb copy is restricted to in-frame clones and leaves out a portion. The sample has under 400,000 clones; almost 90% are singletons. The specimen sequenced was PBMCs or T cells enriched from blood (not recorded which). The receptors originated from a woman aged 30 to 39 who had been exposed to COVID-19. Each CDR3 is given with its conserved first and last residue. Each record gives: D gene, J gene, clone size, V gene, CDR3 protein, CDR3 DNA. The D gene is left open where the match is weak. Size is omitted from some rows. Given values are once, few, many or a class for expanded clones.

>TRBD2|TRBJ2-3|.|TRBV29-1
CSVSSGLAGGADTQYF
TGCAGCGTTTCGTCGGGACTAGCGGGAGGTGCAGATACGCAGTATTTT
>.|TRBJ1-2|few|TRBV6-5
CASSYSGTPINYGYTF
TGTGCCAGCAGTTACTCGGGGACACCTATTAACTATGGCTACACCTTC
>.|TRBJ1-2|.|TRBV12-3/TRBV12-4
CASSSPDTYGYTF
TGTGCCAGCAGTTCTCCGGACACCTATGGCTACACCTTC
>.|TRBJ2-1|once|TRBV7-9
CASSPLALTLNEQFF
TGTGCCAGCAGCCCCCTAGCGCTAACCCTAAATGAGCAGTTCTTC
>.|TRBJ2-7|.|TRBV11-2
CASSGAGLEEQYF
TGTGCCAGCAGCGGTGCGGGATTGGAAGAGCAGTACTTC
>.|TRBJ1-1|.|TRBV2
CASTVGGRLNTEAFF
TGTGCCAGCACAGTTGGTGGGAGACTGAACACTGAAGCTTTCTTT
>TRBD2|TRBJ2-5|.|TRBV7-9
CASSLGGTSGRVETQYF
TGTGCCAGCAGCTTAGGAGGGACTAGCGGGAGAGTAGAGACCCAGTACTTC
>TRBD1|TRBJ1-5|.|TRBV27
CASSYGTGGQPQHF
TGTGCCAGCAGCTACGGGACAGGTGGTCAGCCCCAGCATTTT
>.|TRBJ1-2|.|TRBV11-2
CASSPIRTDGYTF
TGTGCCAGCAGCCCGATACGGACTGATGGCTACACCTTC
>.|TRBJ2-1|.|TRBV14
CASSLNRLAPRGEQFF
TGTGCCAGCAGCCTAAATAGGCTAGCTCCTCGTGGTGAGCAGTTCTTC
>.|TRBJ2-4|.|TRBV2
CASSEVWLAKNIQYF
TGTGCCAGCAGTGAAGTGTGGCTAGCCAAAAACATTCAGTACTTC
>TRBD1|TRBJ2-1|.|TRBV5-4
CASSYFHRGLDEQFF
TGTGCCAGCAGCTACTTTCACAGGGGGTTGGATGAGCAGTTCTTC
>TRBD1|TRBJ2-7|.|TRBV27
CASSLWDRPYEQYF
TGTGCCAGCAGTTTATGGGACAGACCCTACGAGCAGTACTTC
>.|TRBJ2-1|.|TRBV7-9
CASSPITSYNEQFF
TGTGCCAGCAGCCCTATCACCTCCTACAATGAGCAGTTCTTC
>.|TRBJ1-5|.|TRBV2
CASSEGQYSNQPQHF
TGTGCCAGCAGTGAAGGACAATATAGCAATCAGCCCCAGCATTTT
>.|TRBJ1-6|.|TRBV25-1
CASSESFSPLHF
TGTGCCAGCAGTGAATCTTTTTCACCCCTCCACTTT
>.|TRBJ1-3|.|TRBV6-5
CASRFGNSGNTIYF
TGTGCCAGCAGATTCGGGAACTCTGGAAACACCATATATTTT
>TRBD1|TRBJ1-5|.|TRBV28
CASSPDGQGGHQPQHF
TGTGCCAGCAGTCCCGACGGACAGGGAGGACATCAGCCCCAGCATTTT
>.|TRBJ2-7|few|TRBV15
CATSHDRGGSYEQYF
TGTGCCACCAGCCACGACAGAGGGGGCTCCTACGAGCAGTACTTC
>TRBD1|TRBJ1-2|once|TRBV14
CASSQDRGRAYGYTF
TGTGCCAGCAGCCAAGACAGGGGGCGGGCCTATGGCTACACCTTC
>.|TRBJ1-1|.|TRBV3-1/TRBV3-2
CASSKTEMNTEAFF
TGTGCCAGCAGCAAGACAGAGATGAACACTGAAGCTTTCTTT
>TRBD2|TRBJ2-1|.|TRBV5-1
CASSFTSGTGNEQFF
TGCGCCAGCAGTTTCACTAGCGGGACGGGCAATGAGCAGTTCTTC
>.|TRBJ1-1|.|TRBV27
CASSANRAQNTEAFF
TGTGCCAGCAGTGCAAACAGGGCACAGAACACTGAAGCTTTCTTT
>.|TRBJ2-5|.|TRBV3-1/TRBV3-2
CASNQVPNQETQYF
TGTGCCAGTAACCAAGTCCCTAACCAAGAGACCCAGTACTTC
>.|TRBJ1-3|.|TRBV3-1/TRBV3-2
CASSQYLSSGNTIYF
TGTGCCAGCAGCCAATACTTGAGTAGCGGAAACACCATATATTTT
>.|TRBJ2-1|.|TRBV7-3
CASSLTPLTAEQFF
TGTGCCAGCAGCTTAACCCCCCTAACTGCCGAGCAGTTCTTC
>TRBD1|TRBJ1-2|.|TRBV7-6
CASSLSRQGADYGYTF
TGTGCCAGCAGCTTGTCACGACAGGGGGCGGACTATGGCTACACCTTC
>.|TRBJ2-3|.|TRBV6-5
CASNPGGGGTQYF
TGTGCCAGCAACCCCGGGGGAGGGGGTACGCAGTATTTT